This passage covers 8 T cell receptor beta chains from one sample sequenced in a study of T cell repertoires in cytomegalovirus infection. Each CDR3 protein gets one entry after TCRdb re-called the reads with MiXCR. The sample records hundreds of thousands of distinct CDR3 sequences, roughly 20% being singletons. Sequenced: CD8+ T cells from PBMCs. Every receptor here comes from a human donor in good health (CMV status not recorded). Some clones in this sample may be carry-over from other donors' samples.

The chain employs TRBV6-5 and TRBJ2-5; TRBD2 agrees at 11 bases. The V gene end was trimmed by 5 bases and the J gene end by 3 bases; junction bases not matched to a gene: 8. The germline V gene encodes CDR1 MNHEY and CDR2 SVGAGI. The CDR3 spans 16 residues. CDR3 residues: CASSRTSGGTEETQYF. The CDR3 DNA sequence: TGTGCCAGCAGTAGAACTAGCGGGGGAACCGAAGAGACCCAGTACTTC.

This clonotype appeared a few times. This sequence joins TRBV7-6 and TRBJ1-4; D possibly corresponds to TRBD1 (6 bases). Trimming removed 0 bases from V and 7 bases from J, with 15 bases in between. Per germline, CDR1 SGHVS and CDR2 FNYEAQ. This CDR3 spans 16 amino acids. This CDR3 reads CASSLAEQGSIEKLFF. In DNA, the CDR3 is TGTGCCAGCAGCTTAGCCGAACAGGGCTCGATTGAAAAACTGTTTTTT.

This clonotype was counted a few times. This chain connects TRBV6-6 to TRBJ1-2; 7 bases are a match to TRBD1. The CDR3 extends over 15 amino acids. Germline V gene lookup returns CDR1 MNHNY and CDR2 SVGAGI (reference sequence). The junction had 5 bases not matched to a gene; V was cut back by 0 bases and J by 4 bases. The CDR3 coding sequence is TGTGCCAGCAGTTACTCGGCAGGGGGGTCCTATGGCTACACCTTC. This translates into CASSYSAGGSYGYTF.

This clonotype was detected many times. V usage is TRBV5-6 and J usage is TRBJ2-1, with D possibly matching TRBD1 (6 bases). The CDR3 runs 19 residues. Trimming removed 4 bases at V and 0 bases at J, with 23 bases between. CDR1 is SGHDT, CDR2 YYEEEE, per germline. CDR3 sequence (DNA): TGTGCCAGCAGCGTGACGCTGATGGGGGCGCTTGACTCCTACAATGAGCAGTTCTTC. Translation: CASSVTLMGALDSYNEQFF.

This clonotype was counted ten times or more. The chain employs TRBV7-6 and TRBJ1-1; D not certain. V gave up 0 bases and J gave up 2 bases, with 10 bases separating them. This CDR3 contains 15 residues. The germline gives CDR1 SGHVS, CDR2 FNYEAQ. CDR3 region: CASSLAGSGNTEAFF. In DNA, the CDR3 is TGTGCCAGCAGCTTAGCGGGGAGTGGCAACACTGAAGCTTTCTTT. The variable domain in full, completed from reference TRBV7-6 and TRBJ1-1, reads GAGVSQSPRYKVTKRGQDVALRCDPISGHVSLYWYRQALGQGPEFLTYFNYEAQQDKSGLPNDRFSAERPEGSISTLTIQRTEQRDSAMYRCASSLAGSGNTEAFFGQGTRLTVV.

The CDR3 protein is CASSDGTGSGANVLTF. The CDR3 nucleotides are TGTGCCAGCAGTGACGGGACAGGGTCCGGGGCCAACGTCCTGACTTTC. The chain recombines TRBV28 with TRBJ2-6, with TRBD1 matching 9 bases. The CDR3 runs 16 residues. Germline V CDR1 and CDR2: MDHEN, SYDVKM. Germline trimming cut 5 bases from V and 4 bases from J; bases unmatched to any gene: 6.

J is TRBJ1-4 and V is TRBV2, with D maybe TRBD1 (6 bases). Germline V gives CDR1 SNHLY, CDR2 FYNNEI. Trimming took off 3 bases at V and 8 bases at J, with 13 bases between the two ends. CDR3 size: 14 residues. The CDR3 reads CASSEYRVQEKLFF. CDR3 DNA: TGTGCCAGCAGTGAGTACAGGGTCCAGGAAAAACTGTTTTTT.

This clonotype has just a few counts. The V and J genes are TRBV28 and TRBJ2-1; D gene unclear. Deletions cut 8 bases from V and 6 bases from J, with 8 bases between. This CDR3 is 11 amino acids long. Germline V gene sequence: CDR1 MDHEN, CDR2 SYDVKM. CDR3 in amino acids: CASGYPNEQFF. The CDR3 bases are TGTGCCAGCGGCTATCCCAATGAGCAGTTCTTC.